The T cell receptor beta chain under discussion was sequenced for a study of blood T cell repertoires in COVID-19. About the research overall: The United States, Italy and Spain were the sources of the acute and convalescent COVID-19 samples. Nucleic acid was either cDNA or gDNA, and it came from T cells, B-cell-depleted T cells, or PBMCs.

In the study's own analysis: Scientists estimated how many nucleated cells there were by amplifying reference gene primers. Generated by immunoSEQ multiplex PCR, the TCRdb table keeps only in-frame clones and is missing some. V and J calls and clone size are copied from that table; D and trimming were computed from the DNA. The repertoire includes under 85,000 clones, more than 65% of them detected once, and approximately 29% sits in the top ten. Germline lookup yields CDR1 SNHLY and CDR2 FYNNEI. This CDR3 spans 18 amino acids. V dropped 2 bases and J dropped 3; count of bases not matched to a gene: 7.

This receptor was identified in an elderly woman with active or convalescent COVID-19. This chain connects TRBV2 to TRBJ2-2; 12 bases are shared with TRBD2. The sequencing input was peripheral blood. The DNA for the CDR3 is TGTGCCAGCAGTGAATTCGCTAGCGGGGGGGCGGACACCGGGGAGCTGTTTTTT. Amino acids: CASSEFASGGADTGELFF.